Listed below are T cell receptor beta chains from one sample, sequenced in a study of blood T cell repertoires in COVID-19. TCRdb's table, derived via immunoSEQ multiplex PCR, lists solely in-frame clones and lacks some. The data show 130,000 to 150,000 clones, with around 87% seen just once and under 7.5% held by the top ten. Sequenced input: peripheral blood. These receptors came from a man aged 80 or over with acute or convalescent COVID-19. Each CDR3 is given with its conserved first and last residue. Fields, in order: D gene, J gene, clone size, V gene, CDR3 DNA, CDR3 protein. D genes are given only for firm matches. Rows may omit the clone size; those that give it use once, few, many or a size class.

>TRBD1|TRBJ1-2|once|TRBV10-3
TGTGCCATCGCCCGGGACAGGGGCAGGGATGGCTACACCTTC
CAIARDRGRDGYTF
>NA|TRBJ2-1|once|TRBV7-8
TGTGCCAGCAGACGAGGGCGGGACTCCTACAATGAGCAGTTCTTC
CASRRGRDSYNEQFF
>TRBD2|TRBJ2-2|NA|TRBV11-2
TGTGCCAGCAGCTTGGGACTAGCGGGGGGCGGGGAGCTGTTTTTT
CASSLGLAGGGELFF
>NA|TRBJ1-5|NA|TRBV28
TGTGCCAGCAGGGGGCCGGACAGTAAACTACATCAGCCCCAGCATTTT
CASRGPDSKLHQPQHF
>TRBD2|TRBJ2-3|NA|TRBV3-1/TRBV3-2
TGTGCCAGCAGCCAAGATCCTAGCGGGAGTACCGCGGATACGCAGTATTTT
CASSQDPSGSTADTQYF
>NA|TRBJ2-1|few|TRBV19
TGTGCCAGTAGTATTAGTGGGGGCCCTTACAATGAGCAGTTCTTC
CASSISGGPYNEQFF
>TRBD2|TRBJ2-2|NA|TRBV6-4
TGTGCCAGCAGTCTTCTAGCGGGAAACACCGGGGAGCTGTTTTTT
CASSLLAGNTGELFF
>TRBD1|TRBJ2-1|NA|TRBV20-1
TGCAGTGCTAGTATCTGGGACAGGGGAAATGAGCAGTTCTTC
CSASIWDRGNEQFF
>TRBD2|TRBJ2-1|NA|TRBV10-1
TGCGCCAGCAGTGAGTCTGGACTAGTAGTCTACGGTGAGCAGTTCTTC
CASSESGLVVYGEQFF
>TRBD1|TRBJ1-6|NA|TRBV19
TGTGCCAGTAGTAAGGGGGCAGGGAGGAATTCACCCCTCCACTTT
CASSKGAGRNSPLHF
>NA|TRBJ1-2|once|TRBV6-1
TGTGCCAGCAGTGACAATACAGGGTCTAGGGGCTACACCTTC
CASSDNTGSRGYTF
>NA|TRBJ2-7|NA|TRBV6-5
TGTGCCAGCAGTAGGACAGACTCCTACGAGCAGTACTTC
CASSRTDSYEQYF
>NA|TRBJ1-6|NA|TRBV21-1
TGTGCCAGCTCGGGACTTTTTAATTCACCCCTCCACTTT
CASSGLFNSPLHF
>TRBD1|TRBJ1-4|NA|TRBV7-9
TGTGCCAGCAGCTCACCAGAACAGGGGCGGCATGAAAAACTGTTTTTT
CASSSPEQGRHEKLFF
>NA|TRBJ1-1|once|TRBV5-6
TGTGCCAGCAGCTCCCACGTCACGGGCACTGAAGCTTTCTTT
CASSSHVTGTEAFF
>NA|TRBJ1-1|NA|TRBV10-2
TGCGCCAGCAGGGACAGTTCGACTGAAGCTTTCTTT
CASRDSSTEAFF
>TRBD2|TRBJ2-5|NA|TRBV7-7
TGTGCTAGCAGCCCTACTAGCGGGGGACACCAACTACAAGAGACCCAGTACTTC
CASSPTSGGHQLQETQYF
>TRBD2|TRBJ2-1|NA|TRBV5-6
TGTGCCAGCAGCTTGGCCGGACTAGCGGCTCCCTACAGTGAGCAGTTCTTC
CASSLAGLAAPYSEQFF
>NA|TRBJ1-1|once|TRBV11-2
TGTGCCAGCAGAGAAAGGGGTTCTGGAACTGAAGCTTTCTTT
CASRERGSGTEAFF
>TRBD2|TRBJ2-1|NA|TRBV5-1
TGCGCCAGCAGCTTGGCGAGACTAGCAGTAAATGAGCAGTTCTTC
CASSLARLAVNEQFF
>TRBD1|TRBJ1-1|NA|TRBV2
TGTGCCAGCAGTAAACAGGGGGCGAACACTGAAGCTTTCTTT
CASSKQGANTEAFF
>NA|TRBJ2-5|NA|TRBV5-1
TGCGCCAGCAGCCTAATCCCCGGGGAAGAGACCCAGTACTTC
CASSLIPGEETQYF
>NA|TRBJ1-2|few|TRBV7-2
TGTGCCAGCAGCACCCGGACGGGGGGGGGCCTCTATGGCTACACCTTC
CASSTRTGGGLYGYTF
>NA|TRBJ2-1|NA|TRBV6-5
TGTGCCAGCGGGGGGAGCTCCTACAATGAGCAGTTCTTC
CASGGSSYNEQFF
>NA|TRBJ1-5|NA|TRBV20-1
TGCAGTGCTAGTCCCAGATTAAGCAATCAGCCCCAGCATTTT
CSASPRLSNQPQHF
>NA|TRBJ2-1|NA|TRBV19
TGTGCCAGTAGTAAACCGGGACTCACCTACAATGAGCAGTTCTTC
CASSKPGLTYNEQFF
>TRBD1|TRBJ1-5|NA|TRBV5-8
TGTGCCAGCAGCTTGCCCCGGGACAGGGGCAATCAGCCCCAGCATTTT
CASSLPRDRGNQPQHF
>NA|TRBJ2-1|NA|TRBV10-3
TGTGCCATCAGTGAGTCAAGCGGAGAGCAGTTCTTC
CAISESSGEQFF
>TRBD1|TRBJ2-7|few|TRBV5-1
TGCGCCAGCAGCCTAGGACAGGGAAGCACCTACGAGCAGTACTTC
CASSLGQGSTYEQYF
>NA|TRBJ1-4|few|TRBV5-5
TGTGCCAGCAGCTTTTGGAGCGATGAAAAACTGTTTTTT
CASSFWSDEKLFF
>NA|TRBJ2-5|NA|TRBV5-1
TGCGCCAGCAGCTCCCTAATCGTCGAAGAGACCCAGTACTTC
CASSSLIVEETQYF
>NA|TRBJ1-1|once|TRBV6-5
TGTGCCAGCAGGGACAGCATGAACACTGAAGCTTTCTTT
CASRDSMNTEAFF
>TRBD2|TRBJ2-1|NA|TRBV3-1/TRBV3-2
TGTGCCAGCAGCCGAAGACTAGCGGGGTACAATGAGCAGTTCTTC
CASSRRLAGYNEQFF